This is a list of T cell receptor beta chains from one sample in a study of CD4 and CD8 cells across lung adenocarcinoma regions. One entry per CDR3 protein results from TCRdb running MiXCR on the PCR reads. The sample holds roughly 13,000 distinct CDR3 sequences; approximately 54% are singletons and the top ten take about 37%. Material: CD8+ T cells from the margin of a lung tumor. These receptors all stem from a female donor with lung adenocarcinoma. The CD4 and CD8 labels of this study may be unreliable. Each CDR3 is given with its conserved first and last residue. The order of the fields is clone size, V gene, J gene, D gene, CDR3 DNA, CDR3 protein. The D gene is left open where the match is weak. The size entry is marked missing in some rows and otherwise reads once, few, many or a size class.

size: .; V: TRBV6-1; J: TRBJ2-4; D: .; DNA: TGTGCCAGCAGTCCTACGGGGCTGCGAGCCAAAAACATTCAGTACTTC; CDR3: CASSPTGLRAKNIQYF
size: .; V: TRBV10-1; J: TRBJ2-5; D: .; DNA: TGCGCCAGCAGTGAGTCCCTGGCTCAAGAGACCCAGTACTTC; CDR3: CASSESLAQETQYF
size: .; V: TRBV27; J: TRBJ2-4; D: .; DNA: TGTGCCAGCGGAGAACGAGCCACAGATACTCAGTACTTC; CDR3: CASGERATDTQYF
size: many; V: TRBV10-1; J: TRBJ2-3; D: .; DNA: TGCGCCAGCAGTGAGTCGGTACAACACACAGATACGCAGTATTTT; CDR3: CASSESVQHTDTQYF
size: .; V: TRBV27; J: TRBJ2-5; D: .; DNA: TGTGCCAGCAGCACCCAGTACCAAGAGACCCAGTACTTC; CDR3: CASSTQYQETQYF
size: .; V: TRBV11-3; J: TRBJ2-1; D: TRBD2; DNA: TGTGCCAGCAGCTTAATAGAAGCGGGAGGCTCCTACAATGAGCAGTTCTTC; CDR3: CASSLIEAGGSYNEQFF
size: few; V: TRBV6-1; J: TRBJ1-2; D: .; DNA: TGTGCCAGCTACCCCGCCGAGGTATACTATGGCTACACCTTC; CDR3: CASYPAEVYYGYTF
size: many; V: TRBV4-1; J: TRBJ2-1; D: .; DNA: TGCGCCAGCAGCCAGGCAAGCGGGCCTTACAATGAGCAGTTCTTC; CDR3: CASSQASGPYNEQFF
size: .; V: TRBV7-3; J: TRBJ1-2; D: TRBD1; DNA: TGTGCCAGACGGGACAGGGGGCGTTATGGCTACACCTTC; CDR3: CARRDRGRYGYTF
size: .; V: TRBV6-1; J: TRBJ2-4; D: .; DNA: TGTGCCAGGCTCGGGGGGCGTGACCAAAACACTCAGTACTTC; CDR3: CARLGGRDQNTQYF
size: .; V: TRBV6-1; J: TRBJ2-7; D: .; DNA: TGTGCCGTCGGGCAGGGCGTCTGCGATCCAGAGACGCAGTACTTC; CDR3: CAVGQGVCDPETQYF
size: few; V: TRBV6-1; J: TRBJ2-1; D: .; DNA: TGTGCCAGCAGTGAAGTACGCCCGCCCAATGAGCAGTTCTTC; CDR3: CASSEVRPPNEQFF
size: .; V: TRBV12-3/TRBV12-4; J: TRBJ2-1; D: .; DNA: TGTGCCAGCAGCCGTAGCGGTATTACGTACAATGAGCAGTTCTTC; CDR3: CASSRSGITYNEQFF
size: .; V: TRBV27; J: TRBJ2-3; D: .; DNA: TGTGCCAGCAGGGGGGGGGGGGCCAAAAACACGCAGTATTTC; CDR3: CASRGGGAKNTQYF
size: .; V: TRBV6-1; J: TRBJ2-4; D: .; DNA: TGTGCCAGCAGGGGGGTCGGAGCCAAAAACACGCAGTACTTC; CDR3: CASRGVGAKNTQYF
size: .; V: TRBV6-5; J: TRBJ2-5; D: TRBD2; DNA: TGTGCCAGCAGTTACGAACTAGCGGGAGTCTCCCAGCAGTACTTC; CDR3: CASSYELAGVSQQYF
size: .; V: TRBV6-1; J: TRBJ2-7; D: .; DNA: TGTGCCAGCAGTGAGTACGAGCAGTACTTC; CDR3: CASSEYEQYF
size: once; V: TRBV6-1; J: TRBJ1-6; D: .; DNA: TGTGCCAGCACCGAGCTAGAGAATAATTCACCCCTCCACTTT; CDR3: CASTELENNSPLHF
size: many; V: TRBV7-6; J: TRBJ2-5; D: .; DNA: TGTGCCAGTTCGGGACATCAAGAGACCCAGTACTTC; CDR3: CASSGHQETQYF
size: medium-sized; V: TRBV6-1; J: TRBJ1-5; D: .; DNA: TGTGCCAGCAGGGAGGACGGTCCTAATCAGCCCCAGCATTTT; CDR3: CASREDGPNQPQHF
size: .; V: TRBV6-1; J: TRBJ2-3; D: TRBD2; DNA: TGTGCGAGCAGTGGAGGCGGGGGGAAAGAGACGCAGTACTTT; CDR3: CASSGGGGKETQYF
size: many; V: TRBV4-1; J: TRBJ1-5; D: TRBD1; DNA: TGCGCCAGTCAGGGACAGCACAATCAGCCCCAGCATTTT; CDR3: CASQGQHNQPQHF
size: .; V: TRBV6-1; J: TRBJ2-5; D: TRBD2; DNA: TGTGCCAGCAGGCCTAGCGGGCGCCCAACCCAAGAGACCCAGTATTTC; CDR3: CASRPSGRPTQETQYF
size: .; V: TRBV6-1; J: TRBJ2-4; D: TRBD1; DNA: TGTGTGAGCAGTCCTAGGGGGCTGCGAGCCAAAGACACGCAGTACTTC; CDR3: CVSSPRGLRAKDTQYF
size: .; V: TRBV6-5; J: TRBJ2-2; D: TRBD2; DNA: TGTGCCAGCAGTTACTCGAAGCTAGCGGGGGGGAACACCGGGGAGCTGTTTTTT; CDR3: CASSYSKLAGGNTGELFF
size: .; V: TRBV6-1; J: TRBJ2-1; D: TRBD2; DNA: TGTGCCAGCAGCCCTAGCGGGAGCTCCTACAATGAGCAGTTCTTC; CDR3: CASSPSGSSYNEQFF
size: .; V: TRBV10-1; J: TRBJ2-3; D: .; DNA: TGCGCCACCTCTGGATCTTTAGATACGCAGTATTTT; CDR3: CATSGSLDTQYF
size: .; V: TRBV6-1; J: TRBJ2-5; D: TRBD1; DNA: TGTGCCAGCAGTCCGCGGAACAGGGGCTTAAGAGCCCCACAATCCGAGACCCAGTACTTC; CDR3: CASSPRNRGLRAPQSETQYF
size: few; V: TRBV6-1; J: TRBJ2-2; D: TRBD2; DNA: TGTGCCAGCAACAAGCGGGAGTACGGGGAGCTGTTTTTT; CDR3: CASNKREYGELFF
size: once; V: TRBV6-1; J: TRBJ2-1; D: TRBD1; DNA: TGTGCCAGCAGTCAACTCCAGACAGGGGCGGGGAACAATGAGCAGTTCTTC; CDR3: CASSQLQTGAGNNEQFF
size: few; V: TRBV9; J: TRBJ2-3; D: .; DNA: TGTGCCAGCAGCGTAGTCCCAGATACGCAGTATTTT; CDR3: CASSVVPDTQYF
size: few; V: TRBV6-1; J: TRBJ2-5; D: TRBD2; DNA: TGTGCCAGCACACGGGAGGCCAAAGAGACCCAGTACTTC; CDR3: CASTREAKETQYF
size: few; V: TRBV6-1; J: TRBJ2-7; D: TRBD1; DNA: TGTGCCAGCAGTGAAGATCCGACAGGGACCCCCTACGAGCAGTACTTC; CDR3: CASSEDPTGTPYEQYF
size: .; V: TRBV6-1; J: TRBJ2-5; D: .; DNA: TGTGCCGGGAGCAGAGGGGGGGGTGGCCCAGATACCCAGTACTTC; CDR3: CAGSRGGGGPDTQYF
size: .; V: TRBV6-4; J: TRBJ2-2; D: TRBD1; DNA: TGTGCCAGCAGTGACTCTCAGGTGAGCACAGGGGAGCAGTTTTTT; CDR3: CASSDSQVSTGEQFF
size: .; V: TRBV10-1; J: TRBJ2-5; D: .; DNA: TGCGCCAGCAGTGGGGGGCGGGGCGAAGGGACTCAGTACTTC; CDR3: CASSGGRGEGTQYF
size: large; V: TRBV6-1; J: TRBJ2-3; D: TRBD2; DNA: TGTGCCAGCAGTCCGAGCGGGGGGGGACCAGATACGCAGTATTTT; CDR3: CASSPSGGGPDTQYF
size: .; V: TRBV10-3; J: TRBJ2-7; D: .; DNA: TGTGCCGTCGGGCACGGGGCCTTGGGCCCAGATACGCAGTACTTC; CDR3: CAVGHGALGPDTQYF
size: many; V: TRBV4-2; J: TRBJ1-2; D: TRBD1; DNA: TGTGCCAGCAGCCCTGGGACAGGGGGCGCGGGCTACACCTTC; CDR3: CASSPGTGGAGYTF
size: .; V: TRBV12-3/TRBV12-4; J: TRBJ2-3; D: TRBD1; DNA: TGTGCCAGCAGTCCCTGGACAGGCGCTTCAGATACGCAGTATTTT; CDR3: CASSPWTGASDTQYF
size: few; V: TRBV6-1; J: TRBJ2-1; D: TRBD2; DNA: TGTGCCAGCAGTGAAGCTTCCCCCGCCCCCCTAGTCCTAGCGGGAGTTGGGTATGAGCAGTTCTTC; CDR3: CASSEASPAPLVLAGVGYEQFF
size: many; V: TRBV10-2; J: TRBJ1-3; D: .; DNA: TGCGCCAGCAGTGAGTCGCTCGGAATAACTGGAAACACCATATATTTT; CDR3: CASSESLGITGNTIYF
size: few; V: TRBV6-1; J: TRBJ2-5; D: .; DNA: TGTGCGGGCAGTGGGGGCCGTGGCAAAGATACGCAGTACTTC; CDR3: CAGSGGRGKDTQYF
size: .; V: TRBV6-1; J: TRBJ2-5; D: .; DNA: TGTGCCAGCAGTGAAGTAAGGAACGGCCAAGAGACCCAGTACTTC; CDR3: CASSEVRNGQETQYF
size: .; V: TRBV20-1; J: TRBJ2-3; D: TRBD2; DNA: TGCAGTGCTACGGAGCGGCCGAGCGGGGCCCCAGATACGCAGTATTTC; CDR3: CSATERPSGAPDTQYF
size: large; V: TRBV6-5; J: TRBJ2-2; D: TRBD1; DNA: TGTGCCAGCACTTTCGCCGGGACAGGGAACACCGGGGAGCTGTTTTTT; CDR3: CASTFAGTGNTGELFF
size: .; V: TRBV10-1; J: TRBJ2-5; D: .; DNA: TGCGCGGGCCGTGGGGGCCGGAACCAAGAGATCCAGTACTTC; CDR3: CAGRGGRNQEIQYF
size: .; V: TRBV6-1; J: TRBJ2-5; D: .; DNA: TGTGCGAGCAGTGGGGCCCGGGGCCCAGAGACCCAGTATTTC; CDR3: CASSGARGPETQYF
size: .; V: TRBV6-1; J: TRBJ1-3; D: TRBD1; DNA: TGTGCCAGCAGCTGGGACAGCTCTGGAAACACCATATATTTT; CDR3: CASSWDSSGNTIYF
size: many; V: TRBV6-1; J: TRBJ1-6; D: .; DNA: TGTGCCAGTATGGGTGGAGGGGGGATATCACCCCTCCACTTT; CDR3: CASMGGGGISPLHF
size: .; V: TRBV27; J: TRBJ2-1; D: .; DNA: TGTGCCAGCAGTTCAGCGACTAGGACCGTCCCTGAGCAGTTCTTC; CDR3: CASSSATRTVPEQFF
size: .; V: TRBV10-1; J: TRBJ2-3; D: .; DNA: TGCGCGGGCAGTGGGGCGACTGACCGGGATACGCAGTATTTC; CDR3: CAGSGATDRDTQYF
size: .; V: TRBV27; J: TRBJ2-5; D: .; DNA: TGTGCGGGGAGCGTGGGCCGGGACACAGATACCCAGTACTTC; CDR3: CAGSVGRDTDTQYF
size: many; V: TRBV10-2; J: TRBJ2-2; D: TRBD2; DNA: TGCGCCAGCACTAGCGGGATTAACACCGGGGAGCTGTTTTTT; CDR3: CASTSGINTGELFF
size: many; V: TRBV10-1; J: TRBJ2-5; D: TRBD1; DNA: TGCGCCAGCGGGGACAGGGACGGGGAGACCCAGTACTTC; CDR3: CASGDRDGETQYF